A single T cell receptor (beta chain) is shown here with its context. What it binds is unknown. The data were taken from a study of cytomegalovirus exposure and HLA in healthy donors. Amplification used 60 Vbeta primers and 13 Jbeta primers. The protocol was immunoSEQ multiplex PCR, while the TCRdb copy is restricted to in-frame clones and leaves out a portion. The sample contains 120,000 or so clones, around four fifths of which appear only once. Findings of the study overall: Altogether, 164 TCR beta chains were recorded as cytomegalovirus-associated.

Germline loops: CDR1 SGHTA, CDR2 FQGNSA. The CDR3 length is 14 residues. With 5 bases removed from V and 5 bases from J, the gap between germline ends came to 15 bases. The V call is TRBV7-2, the J call TRBJ2-5; D may be TRBD2 (6 bases). Sequencing was done on a sample of PBMCs. The receptor comes from a man between 18 and 29 years old in good health and CMV-seropositive. In nucleotides, the CDR3 is TGTGCCAGCAGCACCTCTAGCGCTAGGGAGACCCAGTACTTC. Translation gives CASSTSSARETQYF.